This TCR beta chain was identified during a study of T cells in localized non-small cell lung cancer. Germline values: CDR1 KGHSH, CDR2 LQKENI. This CDR3 spans 17 amino acids. Trimming cost V 0 bases and J 5 bases; bases outside gene matches: 8. Assay used: immunoSEQ multiplex PCR; TCRdb lists only in-frame clones, some missing. The data show 1,100 to 1,500 clones, less than 25% seen once. Turning to this clone: Its antigen is unidentified.

Study results and caveats: Heterogeneity remains possible because sequencing was limited to only one tumor region. With higher T cell density in blood came longer overall survival. There was higher T cell clonality in uninvolved adjacent lung than in tumor, and it was highest there.

This specimen was lung tumor tissue, taken before any cancer treatment. This chain joins TRBV18 and TRBJ2-2; 8 bases map to TRBD1. The TCR originated in a female donor at least 60 years old with stage II squamous cell lung carcinoma. The CDR3 nucleotides read TGTGCCAGCTCACCACCAGGCCAGGGGGCGGTAACCGGGGAGCTGTTTTTT. This codes for CASSPPGQGAVTGELFF.